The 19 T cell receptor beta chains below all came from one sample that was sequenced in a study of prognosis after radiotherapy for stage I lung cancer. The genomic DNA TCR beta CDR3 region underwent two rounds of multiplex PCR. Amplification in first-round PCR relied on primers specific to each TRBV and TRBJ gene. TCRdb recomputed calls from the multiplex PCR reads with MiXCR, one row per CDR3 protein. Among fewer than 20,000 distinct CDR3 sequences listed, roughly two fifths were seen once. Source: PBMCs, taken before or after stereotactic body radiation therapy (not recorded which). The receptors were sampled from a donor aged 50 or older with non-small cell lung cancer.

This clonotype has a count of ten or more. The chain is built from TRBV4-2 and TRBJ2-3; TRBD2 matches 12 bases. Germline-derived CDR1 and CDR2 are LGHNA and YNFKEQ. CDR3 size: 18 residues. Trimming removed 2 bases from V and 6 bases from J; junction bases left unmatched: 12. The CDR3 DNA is TGTGCCAGCAGCCAACCTATCCTAGCGGGAGGGCCGTCGGATACGCAGTATTTT. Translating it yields CASSQPILAGGPSDTQYF.

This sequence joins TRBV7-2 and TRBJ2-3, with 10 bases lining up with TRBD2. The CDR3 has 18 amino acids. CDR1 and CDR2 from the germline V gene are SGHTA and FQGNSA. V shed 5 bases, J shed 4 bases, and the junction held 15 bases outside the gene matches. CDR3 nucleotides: TGTGCCAGCAGCCCGCAAGGTGCGGCTAGCGGGAGAGCAGATACGCAGTATTTT. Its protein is CASSPQGAASGRADTQYF. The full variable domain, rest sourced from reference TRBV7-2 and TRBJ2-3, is GAGVSQSPSNKVTEKGKDVELRCDPISGHTALYWYRQSLGQGLEFLIYFQGNSAPDKSGLPSDRFSAERTGGSVSTLTIQRTQQEDSAVYLCASSPQGAASGRADTQYFGPGTRLTVL.

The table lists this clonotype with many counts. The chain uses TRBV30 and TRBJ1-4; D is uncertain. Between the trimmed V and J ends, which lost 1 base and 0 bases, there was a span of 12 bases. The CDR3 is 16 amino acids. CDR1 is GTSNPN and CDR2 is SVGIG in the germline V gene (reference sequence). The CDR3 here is CAWSDLRAATNEKLFF. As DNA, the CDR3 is TGTGCCTGGAGTGACCTCCGGGCAGCAACTAATGAAAAACTGTTTTTT.

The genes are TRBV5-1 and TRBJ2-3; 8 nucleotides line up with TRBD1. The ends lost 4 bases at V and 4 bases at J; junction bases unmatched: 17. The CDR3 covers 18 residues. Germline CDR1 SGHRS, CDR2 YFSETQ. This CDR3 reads CASSNAQGALGVPDTQYF. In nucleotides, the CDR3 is TGCGCCAGCAGCAACGCGCAGGGGGCGCTAGGGGTTCCAGATACGCAGTATTTT.

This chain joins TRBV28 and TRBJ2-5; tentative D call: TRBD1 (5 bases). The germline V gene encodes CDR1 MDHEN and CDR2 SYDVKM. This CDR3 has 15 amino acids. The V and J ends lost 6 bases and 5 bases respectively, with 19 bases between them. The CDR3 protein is CASRDTSGIWETQYF. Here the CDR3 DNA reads TGTGCCAGCAGAGACACCTCAGGGATCTGGGAGACCCAGTACTTC.

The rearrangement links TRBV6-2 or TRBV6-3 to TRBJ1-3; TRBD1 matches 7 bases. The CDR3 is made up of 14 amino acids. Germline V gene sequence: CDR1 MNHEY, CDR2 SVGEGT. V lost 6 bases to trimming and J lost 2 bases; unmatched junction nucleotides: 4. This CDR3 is CASRLTGPGNTIYF. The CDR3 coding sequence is TGTGCCAGCAGGCTGACAGGGCCTGGAAACACCATATATTTT.

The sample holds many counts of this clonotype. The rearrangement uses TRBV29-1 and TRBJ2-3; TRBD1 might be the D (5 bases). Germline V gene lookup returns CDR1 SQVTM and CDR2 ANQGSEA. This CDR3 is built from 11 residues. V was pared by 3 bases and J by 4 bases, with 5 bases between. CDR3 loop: CSVDRADTQYF. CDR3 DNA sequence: TGCAGCGTTGACAGGGCAGATACGCAGTATTTT.

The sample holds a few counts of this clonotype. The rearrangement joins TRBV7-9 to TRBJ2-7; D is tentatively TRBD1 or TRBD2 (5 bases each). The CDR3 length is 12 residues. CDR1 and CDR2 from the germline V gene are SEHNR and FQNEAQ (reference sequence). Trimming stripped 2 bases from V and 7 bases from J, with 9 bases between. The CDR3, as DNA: TGTGCCAGCAGCTTATTCTGGGGGGAGCAGTACTTC. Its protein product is CASSLFWGEQYF. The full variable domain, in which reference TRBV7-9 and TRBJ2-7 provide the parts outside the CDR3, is DTGVSQNPRHKITKRGQNVTFRCDPISEHNRLYWYRQTLGQGPEFLTYFQNEAQLEKSRLLSDRFSAERPKGSFSTLEIQRTEQGDSAMYLCASSLFWGEQYFGPGTRLTVT.

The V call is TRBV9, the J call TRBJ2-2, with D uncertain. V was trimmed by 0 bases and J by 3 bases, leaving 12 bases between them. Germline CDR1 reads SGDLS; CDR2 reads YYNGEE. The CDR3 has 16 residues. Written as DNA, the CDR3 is TGTGCCAGCAGCGTAGTTTTCCCTATCGACACCGGGGAGCTGTTTTTT. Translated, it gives CASSVVFPIDTGELFF.

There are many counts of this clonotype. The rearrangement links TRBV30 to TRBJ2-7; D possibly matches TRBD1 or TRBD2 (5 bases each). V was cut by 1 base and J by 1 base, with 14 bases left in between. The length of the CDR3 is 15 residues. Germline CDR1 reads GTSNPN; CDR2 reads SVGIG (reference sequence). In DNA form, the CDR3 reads TGTGCCTGGAGTGAAAAGGCAGGGAGTTCCTACGAGCAGTACTTC. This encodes CAWSEKAGSSYEQYF.

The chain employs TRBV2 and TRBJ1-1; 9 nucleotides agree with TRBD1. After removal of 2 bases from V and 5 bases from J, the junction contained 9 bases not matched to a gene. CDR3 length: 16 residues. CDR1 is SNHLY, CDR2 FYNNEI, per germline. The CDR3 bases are TGTGCCAGCAGTGAAAGCATGGGACAGGGCGGGACTGAAGCTTTCTTT. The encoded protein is CASSESMGQGGTEAFF.

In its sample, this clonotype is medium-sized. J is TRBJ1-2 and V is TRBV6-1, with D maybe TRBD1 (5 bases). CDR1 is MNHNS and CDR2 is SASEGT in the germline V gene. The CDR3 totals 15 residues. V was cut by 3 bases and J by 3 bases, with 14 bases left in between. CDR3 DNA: TGTGCCAGCAGTGAGGGCCGGGGGGTGGACTATGGCTACACCTTC. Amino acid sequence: CASSEGRGVDYGYTF.

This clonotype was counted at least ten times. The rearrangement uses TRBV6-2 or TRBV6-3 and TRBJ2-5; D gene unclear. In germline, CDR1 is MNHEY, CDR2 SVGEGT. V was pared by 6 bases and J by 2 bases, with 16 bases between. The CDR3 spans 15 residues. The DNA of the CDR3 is TGTGCCAGCAGGTTCTTTGGGTCTCTTCAAGAGACCCAGTACTTC. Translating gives CASRFFGSLQETQYF.

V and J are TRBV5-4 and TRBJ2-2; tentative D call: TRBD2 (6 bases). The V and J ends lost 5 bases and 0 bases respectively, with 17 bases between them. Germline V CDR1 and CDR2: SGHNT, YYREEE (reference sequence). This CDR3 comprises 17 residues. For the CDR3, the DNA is TGTGCCAGCAGTTCGGACCGGGACTGGGCGAACACCGGGGAGCTGTTTTTT. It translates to CASSSDRDWANTGELFF.

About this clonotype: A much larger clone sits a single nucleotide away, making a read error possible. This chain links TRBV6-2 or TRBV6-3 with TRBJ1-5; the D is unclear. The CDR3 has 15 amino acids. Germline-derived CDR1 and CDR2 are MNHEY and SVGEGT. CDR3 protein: CASSYSHDSNQPRHF. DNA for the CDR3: TGTGCCAGCAGTTACTCTCACGATAGCAATCAGCCCCGGCATTTT.

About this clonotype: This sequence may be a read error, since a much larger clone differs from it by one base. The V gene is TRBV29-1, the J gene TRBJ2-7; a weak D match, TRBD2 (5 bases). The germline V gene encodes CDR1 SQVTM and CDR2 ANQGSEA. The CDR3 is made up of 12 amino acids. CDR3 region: CSVSRAGHDQYF. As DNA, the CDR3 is TGCAGCGTCTCTAGGGCGGGCCACGATCAGTACTTC.

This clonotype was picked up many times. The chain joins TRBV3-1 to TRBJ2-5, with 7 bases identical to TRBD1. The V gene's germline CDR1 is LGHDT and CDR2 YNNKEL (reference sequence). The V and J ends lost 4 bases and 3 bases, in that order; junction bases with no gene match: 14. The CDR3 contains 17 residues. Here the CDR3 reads CASSRGQTGRAKETQYF. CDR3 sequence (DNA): TGTGCCAGCAGCCGCGGACAGACAGGGAGAGCCAAAGAGACCCAGTACTTC.

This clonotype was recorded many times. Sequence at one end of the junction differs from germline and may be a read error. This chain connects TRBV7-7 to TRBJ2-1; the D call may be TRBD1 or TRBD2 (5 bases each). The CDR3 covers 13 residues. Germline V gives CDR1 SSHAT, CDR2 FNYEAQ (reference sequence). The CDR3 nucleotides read TGTGCTAGCAGCGTCGGGGCTCGGGATGAGCAGTTCTTC. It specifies CASSVGARDEQFF.

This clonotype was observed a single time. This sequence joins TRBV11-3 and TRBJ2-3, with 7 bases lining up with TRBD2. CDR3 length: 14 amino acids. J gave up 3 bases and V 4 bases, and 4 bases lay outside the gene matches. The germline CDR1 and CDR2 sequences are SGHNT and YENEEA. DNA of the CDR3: TGTGCCAGCAGCTCCCTGGGGGGGACAGATACGCAGTATTTT. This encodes CASSSLGGTDTQYF.